The sequence of this T cell receptor (beta chain) was determined in a study of blood T cells in healthy people across ages. The use of a sample-barcoded 5' primer and a J-beta primer mix characterized a second PCR of roughly 7 to 11 cycles. TCRdb reprocessed the 5' RACE reads with MiXCR, giving one entry per CDR3 protein. The sample has about 770,000 distinct CDR3 sequences, 40% to 50% seen once; the top ten hold around 21%. Broader study findings: TCR beta diversity per million T cells fell roughly linearly with age. Possibly confounding the expanded clonotype changes was the fact that donor CMV status was unknown.

This clonotype was detected a few times. Its antigen is still unknown. Per germline, CDR1 SNHLY and CDR2 FYNNEI. This CDR3 has 17 residues. V lost 7 bases and J 2 bases, leaving 23 bases between the germline ends. The donors, all healthy, were Caucasians living in Russia, aged roughly 6 to 100. There were at least 5 micrograms of total RNA extracted from every sample. This clonotype was obtained from a man between 60 and 70 years old in good health. The gene calls are TRBV2 and TRBJ2-5, with D perhaps being TRBD1 or TRBD2 (6 bases each). Sequenced: blood. The CDR3 DNA follows: TGTGCCAGCAACCCCACGATCCTTCGGGGGCTACAAGAGACCCAGTACTTC. The encoded protein is CASNPTILRGLQETQYF.